One and the same sample provided the 20 T cell receptor beta chains below, sequenced in a study of shared T cell receptors in the human thymus. Measured with immunoSEQ multiplex PCR; TCRdb has only the in-frame clones, and not every one. The profile covers hundreds of thousands of clones, with roughly 86% appearing a single time and under 0.01% taken by the ten largest. This same sample was also part of a study on human thymus T cells.

The sequenced material came from thymocytes. These receptor sequences come from a boy under three years old with a congenital heart defect.

The chain couples TRBV6-5 to TRBJ2-7; D perhaps matches TRBD2 (5 bases). Germline assignment: CDR1 MNHEY and CDR2 SVGAGI. The CDR3 sequence is 13 residues long. Trimming pared 6 bases from V and 6 bases from J, leaving 15 bases between. The CDR3 region has the DNA TGTGCCAGCAGGGCGGGTCCCGGGTCCGAGCAGTACTTC. Amino acids: CASRAGPGSEQYF.

The chain is built from TRBV7-2 and TRBJ2-5; 11 bases fit TRBD2. The J call may be wrong; the DNA end is better matched by TRBJ2-7. There are 16 residues in the CDR3. Germline V gene lookup returns CDR1 SGHTA and CDR2 FQGNSA. CDR3 DNA sequence: TGTGCCAGCAGCTCAATAGCGGGAGGGATTAACTACGAGCAGTACTTC. Translating it yields CASSSIAGGINYEQYF.

This clone was seen a few times. This sequence joins TRBV9 and TRBJ1-5; D is unclear. V lost 4 bases and J 1 base, leaving 9 bases between the germline ends. CDR3 length equals 14 residues. Per the germline V gene, CDR1 is SGDLS and CDR2 is YYNGEE. Written as DNA, the CDR3 is TGTGCCAGCAGCCCGGGAAGGAGCAATCAGCCCCAGCATTTT. This gives the protein CASSPGRSNQPQHF.

As to this clone: The sample contains more than one DNA sequence encoding this CDR3. The chain links TRBV6-5 to TRBJ2-1; possibly TRBD2 for D (6 bases). CDR1 and CDR2 (germline): MNHEY, SVGAGI. The CDR3 totals 15 residues. Trimming shortened V by 0 bases and J by 0 bases, and 6 bases separated the two germline ends. The CDR3 reads CASSYSGSSYNEQFF. The CDR3 bases are TGTGCCAGCAGTTACTCCGGGAGCTCCTACAATGAGCAGTTCTTC.

V gene TRBV9 combines with J gene TRBJ2-7; 10 nucleotides align to TRBD1. This CDR3 is built from 16 residues. Looked up from germline, CDR1 is SGDLS and CDR2 is YYNGEE. V shed 0 bases and J 7 bases; nucleotides not matched to a gene: 10. The CDR3 spells CASSVGPGTGVNEQYF. Written as DNA, the CDR3 is TGTGCCAGCAGCGTAGGGCCCGGGACAGGGGTGAATGAGCAGTACTTC.

This clone is a singleton in its sample. The genes are TRBV7-2 and TRBJ1-6; the D gene is possibly TRBD1 (5 bases). CDR1 SGHTA and CDR2 FQGNSA come from the germline V gene. V lost 2 bases and J lost 6, with 5 bases in between. This CDR3 comprises 13 residues. CDR3 amino acids: CASSLQGNSPLHF. CDR3 bases: TGTGCCAGCAGCTTACAGGGTAATTCACCCCTCCACTTT.

The genes are TRBV25-1 and TRBJ2-2; D may be TRBD1 (6 bases). The germline gives CDR1 MGHDK, CDR2 SYGVNS. V was clipped by 3 bases and J by 0 bases, with 11 bases between them. The CDR3 length is 16 residues. The CDR3 is CASSERDTSNTGELFF. The CDR3 bases are TGTGCCAGCAGTGAGAGGGACACCTCGAACACCGGGGAGCTGTTTTTT.

V is TRBV20-1 and J is TRBJ2-5, with D hard to call. Looked up from germline, CDR1 is DFQATT and CDR2 is SNEGSKA (reference sequence). This CDR3 region has 11 residues. Trimming took 4 bases from V and 5 from J, leaving 8 bases between them. The CDR3 sequence is CSATPGETQYF. DNA of the CDR3: TGCAGTGCTACGCCCGGGGAGACCCAGTACTTC.

V is TRBV5-5 and J is TRBJ2-5, with a weak D call TRBD2 (7 bases). CDR1 SGHKS and CDR2 YYEKEE come from the germline V gene (reference sequence). CDR3 size: 15 residues. V dropped 6 bases and J dropped 5 bases, with 20 bases sitting between them. The CDR3 here is CASTPGGGSWETQYF. CDR3 nucleotide sequence: TGTGCCAGCACCCCCGGGGGCGGGAGTTGGGAGACCCAGTACTTC. The whole variable domain, remainder taken from reference TRBV5-5 and TRBJ2-5, is DAGVTQSPTHLIKTRGQQVTLRCSPISGHKSVSWYQQVLGQGPQFIFQYYEKEERGRGNFPDRFSARQFPNYSSELNVNALLLGDSALYLCASTPGGGSWETQYFGPGTRLLVL.

The J gene is TRBJ2-3, the V gene TRBV12-5, with 10 positions matching TRBD1. Germline values: CDR1 LGHNT, CDR2 FRNRAP. CDR3 size: 17 residues. The ends lost 0 bases at V and 3 bases at J; junction bases unmatched: 6. CDR3 sequence reads: CASGLVTPGQGTDTQYF. The CDR3 coding sequence is TGTGCTAGTGGTTTGGTTACCCCGGGACAGGGGACAGATACGCAGTATTTT.

CDR3 region: CAWSVLAGDNEKLFF. DNA of the CDR3: TGTGCCTGGAGTGTACTGGCAGGGGATAATGAAAAACTGTTTTTT. V is TRBV30 and J is TRBJ1-4, with D maybe TRBD1 (6 bases). This CDR3 has 15 residues. Germline assignment: CDR1 GTSNPN and CDR2 SVGIG (reference sequence). V was clipped by 0 bases and J by 4 bases, with 12 bases between them.

This sequence joins TRBV5-1 and TRBJ2-3, with a weak D call TRBD1 (5 bases). With 4 bases removed from V and 1 base from J, the gap between germline ends came to 16 bases. The CDR3 covers 16 residues. Germline lookup yields CDR1 SGHRS and CDR2 YFSETQ. The CDR3 loop is CASSPRQGKGTDTQYF. CDR3 bases: TGCGCCAGCAGCCCCCGTCAGGGAAAGGGCACAGATACGCAGTATTTT.

The chain uses TRBV10-3 and TRBJ2-7; 8 bases are a match to TRBD2. The CDR3 consists of 17 residues. CDR1 and CDR2 (germline): ENHRY, SYGVKD. Unmatched junction bases numbered 15, after V lost 3 bases and J lost 5 bases. The CDR3 reads CAISEPLRVAGPNEQYF. The CDR3 nucleotides are TGTGCCATCAGTGAACCCCTCCGGGTAGCGGGACCTAACGAGCAGTACTTC.

The genes are TRBV5-1 and TRBJ1-2; no firm D call. The germline gives CDR1 SGHRS, CDR2 YFSETQ. This CDR3 is 15 amino acids long. V lost 1 base, J lost 4 bases, and 14 bases lay in between. CDR3 coding DNA: TGCGCCAGCAGCTTGCTTGGAGGGCCTTCCTATGGCTACACCTTC. Protein sequence: CASSLLGGPSYGYTF.

The V and J genes are TRBV9 and TRBJ2-1; D unclear. The CDR3 consists of 16 residues. Per the germline V gene, CDR1 is SGDLS and CDR2 is YYNGEE. The V and J ends lost 0 bases and 0 bases respectively, with 10 bases between them. The CDR3 nucleotides are TGTGCCAGCAGCGTAGGGTTAGATGGCTCCTACAATGAGCAGTTCTTC. Its protein product is CASSVGLDGSYNEQFF.

This clone was observed a single time. CDR3 coding DNA: TGTGCCAGCAGCCCCCAAGGGAAGGGGCCGTTTCAGCAGTACTTC. The encoded protein is CASSPQGKGPFQQYF. The chain joins TRBV25-1 to TRBJ2-7, with a tentative D call TRBD1 (5 bases). Germline V gene lookup returns CDR1 MGHDK and CDR2 SYGVNS. V lost 6 bases, J lost 8 bases, and 23 bases lay in between. CDR3 length: 15 amino acids.

The rearrangement uses TRBV15 and TRBJ1-3; the match to TRBD1 covers 7 bases. The CDR3 is 15 amino acids. CDR1 is LNHNV, CDR2 YYDKDF, per germline (reference sequence). V dropped 4 bases and J dropped 3; count of bases not matched to a gene: 6. This CDR3 is CATSIQGKNGNTIYF. The CDR3 DNA sequence: TGTGCCACCAGCATACAGGGGAAGAATGGAAACACCATATATTTT. Using reference TRBV15 and TRBJ1-3 for the parts outside the CDR3, the full variable domain is DAMVIQNPRYQVTQFGKPVTLSCSQTLNHNVMYWYQQKSSQAPKLLFHYYDKDFNNEADTPDNFQSRRPNTSFCFLDIRSPGLGDTAMYLCATSIQGKNGNTIYFGEGSWLTVV.

The chain links TRBV20-1 to TRBJ1-2; D gene uncertain. CDR1 and CDR2 (germline): DFQATT, SNEGSKA (reference sequence). CDR3 length equals 11 residues. V was clipped by 4 bases and J by 8 bases, with 11 bases between them. The CDR3 region is CSATRTAGYTF. CDR3 sequence (DNA): TGCAGTGCTACCCGGACTGCGGGCTACACCTTC.

The chain recombines TRBV27 with TRBJ2-7, with 7 bases fitting TRBD2. Looked up from germline, CDR1 is MNHEY and CDR2 is SMNVEV (reference sequence). CDR3 length equals 14 residues. With V trimmed by 6 bases and J by 2 bases, 7 bases remained unmatched. CDR3 nucleotide sequence: TGTGCCAGCAGCCCCGGGAGCGGGGCCTACGAGCAGTACTTC. Encoded protein: CASSPGSGAYEQYF.

The chain combines TRBV5-1 with TRBJ2-3; possible D gene TRBD2, 6 bases. Trimming shortened V by 3 bases and J by 4 bases, and 18 bases separated the two germline ends. CDR3 length: 16 residues. The V gene's germline CDR1 is SGHRS and CDR2 YFSETQ. The CDR3 DNA reads as TGCGCCAGCAGCTGGCCGCGGGGCCCCGGACCAGATACGCAGTATTTT. It translates to CASSWPRGPGPDTQYF. The entire variable domain, with the rest obtained from reference TRBV5-1 and TRBJ2-3, is as follows: KAGVTQTPRYLIKTRGQQVTLSCSPISGHRSVSWYQQTPGQGLQFLFEYFSETQRNKGNFPGRFSGRQFSNSRSEMNVSTLELGDSALYLCASSWPRGPGPDTQYFGPGTRLTVL.